Shown below are 23 T cell receptor beta chains from a single sample sequenced in a study of spatial heterogeneity in lung cancer. The time point was: blood at routine non-recurrence follow-up after resection. In each case, whole RNA from tumor, nontumor lung or frozen PBMC was sequenced unsorted. TCRdb independently ran MiXCR on the 5' RACE reads; one entry per CDR3 protein. This table holds about 120,000 distinct CDR3 sequences, 12% found once. This sample comprised PBMCs, obtained at follow-up. The receptors originated from a male donor with early-stage non-small cell lung cancer.

The J gene is TRBJ2-5, the V gene TRBV5-6; maybe TRBD2 (5 bases). V lost 0 bases and J 5 bases, leaving 8 bases between the germline ends. The CDR3 is 13 amino acids. CDR1 and CDR2 from the germline V gene are SGHDT and YYEEEE. The CDR3, as DNA: TGTGCCAGCAGCTTGGTGGACTTCGAGACCCAGTACTTC. As protein: CASSLVDFETQYF.

This clonotype has ten or more counts. The chain carries TRBV14 and TRBJ2-7; 7 bases agree with TRBD1. The CDR3 totals 15 residues. J lost 5 bases, V lost 2 bases, and 9 bases had no gene match. From germline, CDR1 is SGHDN and CDR2 FVKESK. This CDR3 is CASSQFLMTGHEQYF. DNA of the CDR3: TGTGCCAGCAGCCAATTTCTCATGACAGGGCACGAGCAGTACTTC.

This clonotype was detected only a few times. The chain combines TRBV9 with TRBJ2-6; D uncertain. This CDR3 is 13 amino acids long. Trimming pared 0 bases from V and 5 bases from J, leaving 3 bases between. Germline CDR1 reads SGDLS; CDR2 reads YYNGEE. The CDR3: CASSVEWANVLTF. As DNA, the CDR3 is TGTGCCAGCAGCGTAGAGTGGGCCAACGTCCTGACTTTC. The entire variable domain, with the rest obtained from reference TRBV9 and TRBJ2-6, is as follows: DSGVTQTPKHLITATGQRVTLRCSPRSGDLSVYWYQQSLDQGLQFLIQYYNGEERAKGNILERFSAQQFPDLHSELNLSSLELGDSALYFCASSVEWANVLTFGAGSRLTVL.

This rearrangement joins TRBV9 to TRBJ2-7, with TRBD1 matching 8 bases. Germline V lookup: CDR1 SGDLS, CDR2 YYNGEE. The CDR3 is 15 residues long. The trim removed 3 bases at V and 3 bases at J, leaving 8 bases unmatched. CDR3 coding DNA: TGTGCCAGCAGCGGATCCGGGACAGGAGGCTACGAGCAGTACTTC. Its protein product is CASSGSGTGGYEQYF.

This chain joins TRBV28 and TRBJ2-2; maybe TRBD1 (5 bases). Trimming cost V 6 bases and J 3 bases, with 14 bases left between them. CDR3 size: 15 residues. Germline assignment: CDR1 MDHEN and CDR2 SYDVKM. The CDR3 DNA reads TGTGCCAGCAGACCCACCAGGGTGCACACCGGGGAGCTGTTTTTT. It translates to CASRPTRVHTGELFF.

The chain couples TRBV7-3 to TRBJ2-7; the D is unclear. V was shortened by 6 bases and J by 6 bases, with 15 bases between the two germline ends. CDR3 length: 13 residues. Germline V gives CDR1 SGHTA, CDR2 FQGTGA. The CDR3 DNA sequence: TGTGCCAGCAGTATAGGCCCGGGCGGCGAGCAGTACTTC. This sequence encodes CASSIGPGGEQYF.

This clonotype was seen many times. The genes are TRBV11-3 and TRBJ2-1; the D gene could be TRBD1 or TRBD2 (5 bases each). Trimming left V 0 bases short and J 9 bases short, with 15 bases between. CDR1 and CDR2 (germline): SGHNT, YENEEA. The CDR3 consists of 15 residues. The CDR3: CASSLDPFGASEQFF. The CDR3 coding sequence is TGTGCCAGCAGCTTAGATCCGTTCGGGGCATCTGAGCAGTTCTTC.

This clonotype has a handful of counts. The DNA for the CDR3 is TGCAGCGTTGGAGGACTAGCGGGGGGGCTTAGCACAGATACGCAGTATTTT. Protein sequence: CSVGGLAGGLSTDTQYF. V is TRBV29-1 and J is TRBJ2-3; 15 bases fit TRBD2. V lost 4 bases to trimming and J lost 0 bases; unmatched junction nucleotides: 5. There are 17 residues in the CDR3. The germline gives CDR1 SQVTM, CDR2 ANQGSEA.

The J gene is TRBJ2-7, the V gene TRBV27, with a tentative D call TRBD1 (5 bases). The germline CDR1 and CDR2 sequences are MNHEY and SMNVEV (reference sequence). The V end was cut by 2 bases, the J end by 1 base, with 15 bases between. The CDR3 sequence is 16 residues long. Here the CDR3 DNA reads TGTGCCAGCAGTTTAAGTCAGGGCCTACTTTCCTACGAGCAGTACTTC. Protein: CASSLSQGLLSYEQYF.

The table lists this clonotype with many counts. The chain joins TRBV9 to TRBJ2-5; 8 positions match TRBD1. J gave up 6 bases and V 3 bases, and 4 bases lay outside the gene matches. This CDR3 is built from 13 residues. Per germline, CDR1 SGDLS and CDR2 YYNGEE. The CDR3 reads CASSGTGLQTQYF. DNA of the CDR3: TGTGCCAGCAGCGGGACAGGGTTACAGACCCAGTACTTC.

This clonotype came up a few times. Here the CDR3 reads CASSEGTGAEAFF. Here the CDR3 DNA reads TGTGCCAGCAGCGAGGGGACAGGGGCTGAAGCTTTCTTT. This chain joins TRBV9 and TRBJ1-1, with 10 bases matching TRBD1. Trimming at V came to 3 bases and at J to 6 bases, leaving 2 bases not matched to a gene. In germline, CDR1 is SGDLS, CDR2 YYNGEE. The CDR3 is made up of 13 amino acids.

There are many counts of this clonotype. This chain connects TRBV6-5 to TRBJ2-7; TRBD2 might be the D (6 bases). Germline CDR1 is MNHEY and CDR2 is SVGAGI. CDR3 length: 14 residues. V lost 7 bases to trimming and J lost 0 bases, with 13 bases between them. CDR3 nucleotides: TGTGCCAGCACGGTGCTGGGGGGCTCCTACGAGCAGTACTTC. It is translated as CASTVLGGSYEQYF.

This clonotype was detected many times. The V call is TRBV5-1, the J call TRBJ2-1; TRBD2 matches 7 bases. Losses at the gene ends were 5 bases for V and 5 bases for J; bases not matched to a gene: 1. CDR1 and CDR2 (germline): SGHRS, YFSETQ. CDR3 length: 12 amino acids. The CDR3 bases are TGCGCCAGCAGGCGGGGGAACAATGAGCAGTTCTTC. It codes for CASRRGNNEQFF.

This clonotype came up many times. The rearrangement links TRBV4-3 to TRBJ2-5; TRBD1 is a possible D gene (5 bases). The germline gives CDR1 LGHNA, CDR2 YSLEER. The V and J ends lost 5 bases and 5 bases respectively, with 18 bases between them. The CDR3 contains 15 residues. In nucleotides, the CDR3 is TGCGCCAGCAGCTTAAACCGCCAGGGTAGGGAGACCCAGTACTTC. Its protein product is CASSLNRQGRETQYF.

This clonotype was seen at least ten times. This chain links TRBV5-1 with TRBJ2-3, with TRBD1 matching 7 bases. Per the germline V gene, CDR1 is SGHRS and CDR2 is YFSETQ. There are 15 residues in the CDR3. The V gene end was trimmed by 5 bases and the J gene end by 2 bases; junction bases not matched to a gene: 8. The chain's CDR3 is CASRSTGSLTDTQYF. In nucleotides, the CDR3 is TGCGCCAGCAGGTCGACAGGGAGCCTCACAGATACGCAGTATTTT. Using reference TRBV5-1 and TRBJ2-3 for the parts outside the CDR3, the full variable domain is KAGVTQTPRYLIKTRGQQVTLSCSPISGHRSVSWYQQTPGQGLQFLFEYFSETQRNKGNFPGRFSGRQFSNSRSEMNVSTLELGDSALYLCASRSTGSLTDTQYFGPGTRLTVL.

This chain links TRBV7-2 with TRBJ2-7; possible D gene TRBD1, 5 bases. Trimming took 1 base from V and 0 from J, leaving 16 bases between them. The germline V gene has CDR1 SGHTA and CDR2 FQGNSA. This CDR3 is built from 17 residues. This CDR3 reads CASSLVGATLSSYEQYF. The DNA of the CDR3 is TGTGCCAGCAGCTTAGTAGGGGCGACACTTAGCTCCTACGAGCAGTACTTC.

This clonotype was seen a handful of times. This chain uses TRBV20-1 with TRBJ1-2; the D gene is possibly TRBD1 (5 bases). The CDR3 consists of 14 residues. Trimming pared 7 bases from V and 1 base from J, leaving 16 bases between. The germline V gene has CDR1 DFQATT and CDR2 SNEGSKA (reference sequence). CDR3 nucleotide sequence: TGCAGTGTTCGCTGGTTCAGGGTTAACTATGGCTACACCTTC. Its translation: CSVRWFRVNYGYTF.

This sequence joins TRBV20-1 and TRBJ1-4; no definite D call. Per germline, CDR1 DFQATT and CDR2 SNEGSKA (reference sequence). CDR3 size: 13 residues. Trimming stripped 2 bases from V and 6 bases from J, with 10 bases between. CDR3 coding DNA: TGCAGTGCTAGATTGGGTGGGGATGAAAAACTGTTTTTT. Amino acid sequence: CSARLGGDEKLFF.

This clonotype turned up a few times. The gene calls are TRBV12-3 or TRBV12-4 and TRBJ2-6, with D possibly matching TRBD2 (5 bases). The V end was cut by 8 bases, the J end by 6 bases, with 11 bases between. The CDR3 spans 13 residues. CDR3 sequence: CASHGGVANVLTF. The CDR3 DNA sequence: TGTGCCAGCCACGGAGGAGTGGCCAACGTCCTGACTTTC.

This clonotype was found many times. The chain links TRBV4-1 to TRBJ1-5, with D hard to call. Germline loops: CDR1 MGHRA, CDR2 YSYEKL. This CDR3 spans 15 amino acids. Deletions cut 3 bases from V and 2 bases from J, with 11 bases between. The CDR3: CASSQGVVGNQPQHF. DNA of the CDR3: TGCGCCAGCAGCCAGGGTGTTGTAGGCAATCAGCCCCAGCATTTT.

This clonotype was detected a few times. The V gene is TRBV20-1, the J gene TRBJ2-7; 7 bases align to TRBD1. This CDR3 is built from 14 residues. The germline V gene encodes CDR1 DFQATT and CDR2 SNEGSKA (reference sequence). Trimming at V came to 6 bases and at J to 0 bases, leaving 8 bases not matched to a gene. The CDR3 sequence: CSAKDREFSYEQYF. In DNA form, the CDR3 reads TGCAGTGCGAAAGACAGGGAATTCTCCTACGAGCAGTACTTC.

This clonotype was counted a few times. The rearrangement uses TRBV2 and TRBJ1-2, with D perhaps TRBD1 (6 bases). Germline V CDR1 and CDR2: SNHLY, FYNNEI. This CDR3 is 15 amino acids long. V dropped 5 bases and J dropped 4 bases, with 17 bases sitting between them. The CDR3 DNA reads as TGTGCCAGCAGTCCCAGCTTTACGACAGGCTATGGCTACACCTTC. This codes for CASSPSFTTGYGYTF.

This chain joins TRBV2 and TRBJ2-7; the D gene is possibly TRBD2 (6 bases). Trimming removed 7 bases at V and 4 bases at J, with 17 bases between. The germline gives CDR1 SNHLY, CDR2 FYNNEI. The CDR3 sequence is 14 residues long. The CDR3 DNA follows: TGTGCCAGCATGGGAGGCCGTGAAGTTTACGAGCAGTACTTC. Translation gives CASMGGREVYEQYF.